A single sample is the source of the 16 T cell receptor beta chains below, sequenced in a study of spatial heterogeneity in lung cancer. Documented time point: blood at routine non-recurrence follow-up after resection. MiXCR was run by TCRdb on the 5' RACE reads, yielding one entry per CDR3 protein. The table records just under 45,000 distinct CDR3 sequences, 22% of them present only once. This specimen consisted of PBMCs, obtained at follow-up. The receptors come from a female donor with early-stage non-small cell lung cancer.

Written as DNA, the CDR3 is TGTGCCAGCAGCTGGGGTAACTCCTACGAGCAGTACTTC. It is translated as CASSWGNSYEQYF. The chain joins TRBV5-6 to TRBJ2-7; the D is unclear. The V end was cut by 3 bases, the J end by 0 bases, with 7 bases between. The CDR3 totals 13 residues. CDR1 SGHDT and CDR2 YYEEEE come from the germline V gene.

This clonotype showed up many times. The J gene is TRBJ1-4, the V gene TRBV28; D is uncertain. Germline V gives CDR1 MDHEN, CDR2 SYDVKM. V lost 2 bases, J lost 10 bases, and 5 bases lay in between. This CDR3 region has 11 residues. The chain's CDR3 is CASSLEGKLFF. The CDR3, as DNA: TGTGCCAGCAGTTTAGAGGGAAAACTGTTTTTT.

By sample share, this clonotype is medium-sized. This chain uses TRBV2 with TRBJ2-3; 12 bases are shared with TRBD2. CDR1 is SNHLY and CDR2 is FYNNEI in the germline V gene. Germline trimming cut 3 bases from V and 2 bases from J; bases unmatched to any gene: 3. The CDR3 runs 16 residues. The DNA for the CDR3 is TGTGCCAGCAGTGACGGGACTAGCGGGTTCACAGATACGCAGTATTTT. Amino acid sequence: CASSDGTSGFTDTQYF.

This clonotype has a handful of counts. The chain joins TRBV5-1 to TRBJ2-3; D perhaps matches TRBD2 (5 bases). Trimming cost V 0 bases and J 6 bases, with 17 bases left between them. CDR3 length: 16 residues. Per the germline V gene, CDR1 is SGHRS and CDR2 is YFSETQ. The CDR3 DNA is TGCGCCAGCAGCTTGGTTTTTGGTGCGGGCGCCGATACGCAGTATTTT. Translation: CASSLVFGAGADTQYF.

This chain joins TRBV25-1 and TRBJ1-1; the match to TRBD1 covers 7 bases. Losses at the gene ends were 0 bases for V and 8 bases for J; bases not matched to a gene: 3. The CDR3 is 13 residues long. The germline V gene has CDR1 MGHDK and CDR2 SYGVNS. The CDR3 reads CASSEYGGQEAFF. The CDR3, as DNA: TGTGCCAGCAGTGAATATGGGGGACAGGAAGCTTTCTTT.

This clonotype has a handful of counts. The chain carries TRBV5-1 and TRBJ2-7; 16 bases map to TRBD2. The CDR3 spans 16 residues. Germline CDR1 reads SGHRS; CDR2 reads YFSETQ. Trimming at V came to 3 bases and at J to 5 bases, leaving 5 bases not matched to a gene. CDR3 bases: TGCGCCAGCAGCTCGGGGACTAGCGGGAGGGTGCACGAGCAGTACTTC. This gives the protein CASSSGTSGRVHEQYF.

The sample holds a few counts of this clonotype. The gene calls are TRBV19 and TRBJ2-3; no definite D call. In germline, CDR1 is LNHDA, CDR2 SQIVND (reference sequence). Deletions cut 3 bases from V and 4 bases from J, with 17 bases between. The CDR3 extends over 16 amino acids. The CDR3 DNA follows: TGTGCCAGTAGTATGGTAGCCGTAGCTGGTGCAGATACGCAGTATTTT. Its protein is CASSMVAVAGADTQYF. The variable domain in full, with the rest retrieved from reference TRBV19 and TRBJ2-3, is DGGITQSPKYLFRKEGQNVTLSCEQNLNHDAMYWYRQDPGQGLRLIYYSQIVNDFQKGDIAEGYSVSREKKESFPLTVTSAQKNPTAFYLCASSMVAVAGADTQYFGPGTRLTVL.

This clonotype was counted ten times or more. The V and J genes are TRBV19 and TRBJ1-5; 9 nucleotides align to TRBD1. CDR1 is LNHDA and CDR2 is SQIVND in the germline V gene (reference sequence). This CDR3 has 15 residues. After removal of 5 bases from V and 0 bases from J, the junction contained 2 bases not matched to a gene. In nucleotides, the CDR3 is TGTGCCAGTAGTGCGGACAGGGGTAGCAATCAGCCCCAGCATTTT. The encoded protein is CASSADRGSNQPQHF.

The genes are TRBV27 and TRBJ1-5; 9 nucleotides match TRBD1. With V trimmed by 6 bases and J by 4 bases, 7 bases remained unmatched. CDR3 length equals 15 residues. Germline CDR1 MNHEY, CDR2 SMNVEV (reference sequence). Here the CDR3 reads CASRSGTGSNQPQHF. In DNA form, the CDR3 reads TGTGCCAGCAGATCAGGGACAGGGTCAAATCAGCCCCAGCATTTT.

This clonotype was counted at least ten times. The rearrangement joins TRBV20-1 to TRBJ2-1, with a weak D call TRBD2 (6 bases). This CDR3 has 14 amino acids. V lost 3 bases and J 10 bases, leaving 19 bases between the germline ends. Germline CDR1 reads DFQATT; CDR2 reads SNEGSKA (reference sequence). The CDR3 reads CSARGTLRAREQFF. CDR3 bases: TGCAGTGCTAGGGGGACTCTCCGTGCGCGGGAGCAGTTCTTC.

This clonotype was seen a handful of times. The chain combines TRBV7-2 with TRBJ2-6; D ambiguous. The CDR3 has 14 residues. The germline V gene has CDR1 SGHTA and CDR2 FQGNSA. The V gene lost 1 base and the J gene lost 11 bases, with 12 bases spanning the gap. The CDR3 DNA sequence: TGTGCCAGCAGCTTAGGCCTGACGGGCGACGTCCTGACTTTC. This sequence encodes CASSLGLTGDVLTF.

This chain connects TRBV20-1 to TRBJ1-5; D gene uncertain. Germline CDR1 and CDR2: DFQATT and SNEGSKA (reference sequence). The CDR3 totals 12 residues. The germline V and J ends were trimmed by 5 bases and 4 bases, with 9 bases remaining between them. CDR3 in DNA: TGCAGTGCTGGGGAGCGAAATCAGCCCCAGCATTTT. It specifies CSAGERNQPQHF.

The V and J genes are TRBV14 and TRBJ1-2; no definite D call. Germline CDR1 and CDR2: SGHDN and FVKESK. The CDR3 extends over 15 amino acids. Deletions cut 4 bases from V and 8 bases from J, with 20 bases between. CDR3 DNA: TGTGCCAGCAGCCCCTCCTTGGGCGGGTCAAAAGGCTACACCTTC. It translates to CASSPSLGGSKGYTF.

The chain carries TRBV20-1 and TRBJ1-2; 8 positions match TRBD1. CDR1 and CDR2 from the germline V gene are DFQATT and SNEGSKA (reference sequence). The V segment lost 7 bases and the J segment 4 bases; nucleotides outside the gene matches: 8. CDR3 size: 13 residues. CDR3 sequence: CSVLDRGLYGYTF. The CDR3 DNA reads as TGCAGTGTCCTCGACAGGGGTCTCTATGGCTACACCTTC.

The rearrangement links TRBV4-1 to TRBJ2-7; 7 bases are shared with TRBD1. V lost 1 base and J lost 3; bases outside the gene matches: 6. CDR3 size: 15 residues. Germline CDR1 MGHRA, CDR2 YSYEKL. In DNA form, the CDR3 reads TGCGCCAGCAGCCAAGGTACCGGGACAGACTACGAGCAGTACGTC. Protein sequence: CASSQGTGTDYEQYV.

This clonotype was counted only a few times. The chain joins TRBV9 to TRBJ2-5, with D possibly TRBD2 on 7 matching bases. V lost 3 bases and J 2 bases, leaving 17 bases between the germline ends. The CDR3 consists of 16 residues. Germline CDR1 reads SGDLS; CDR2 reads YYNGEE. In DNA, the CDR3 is TGTGCCAGCAGCGGATGGAGGGGGGGATCTCAAGAGACCCAGTACTTC. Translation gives CASSGWRGGSQETQYF.